This T cell receptor beta chain originates from a study of T cell responses to AZD1222 COVID-19 vaccine. Overall study results and limits: Donors were chiefly white British, with a greater number of females, and clonal diversity was perhaps underestimated. Across the whole spike, CD4 TCRs peaked at regions 160-218 and 743-854.

To note about this clone: No antigen is known for it.

The data were produced by immunoSEQ multiplex PCR, yet TCRdb's version contains in-frame clones alone and is incomplete. Among 150,000 to 190,000 clones listed, 90% were seen once. Germline-derived CDR1 and CDR2 are KGHSH and LQKENI. The V gene lost 0 bases and the J gene lost 5 bases, with 12 bases spanning the gap. The CDR3 consists of 15 residues. The TCR sequence derives from an adult who received the AZD1222 COVID-19 vaccine. The rearrangement joins TRBV18 to TRBJ2-3; possible D gene TRBD1, 6 bases. Sequenced material: peripheral blood, taken 28 days after the second AZD1222 dose. CDR3 sequence (DNA): TGTGCCAGCTCACCACCGGGGGCGCGGGTAGATACGCAGTATTTT. Translation: CASSPPGARVDTQYF.